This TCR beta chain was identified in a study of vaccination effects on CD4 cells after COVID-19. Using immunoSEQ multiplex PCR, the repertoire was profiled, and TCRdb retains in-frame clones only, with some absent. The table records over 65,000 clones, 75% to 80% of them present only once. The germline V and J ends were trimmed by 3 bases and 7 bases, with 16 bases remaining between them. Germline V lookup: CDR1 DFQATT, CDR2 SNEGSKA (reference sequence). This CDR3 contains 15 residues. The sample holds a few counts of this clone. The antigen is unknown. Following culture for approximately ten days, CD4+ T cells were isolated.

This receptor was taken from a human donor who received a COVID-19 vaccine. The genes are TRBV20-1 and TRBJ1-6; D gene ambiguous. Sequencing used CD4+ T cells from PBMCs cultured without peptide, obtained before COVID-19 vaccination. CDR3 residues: CSASAGGQPNSPLHF. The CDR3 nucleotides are TGCAGTGCTAGTGCCGGAGGGCAGCCGAATTCACCCCTCCACTTT.